This T cell receptor (beta chain) was sequenced for a study of blood T cell repertoires in COVID-19. Looked up from germline, CDR1 is SGHDT and CDR2 is YYEEEE. This CDR3 has 16 amino acids. The ends lost 0 bases at V and 5 bases at J; junction bases unmatched: 6. Clones were read by immunoSEQ multiplex PCR, and TCRdb kept only the in-frame ones, dropping some. The repertoire holds 92,000 or so clones, around 89% seen once, with over 0.45% in the top ten. The sequenced sample consisted of peripheral blood. The rearrangement links TRBV5-6 to TRBJ2-1; TRBD2 agrees at 9 bases. This TCR was sampled from a man aged 55 to 70 with acute or convalescent COVID-19. CDR3 sequence reads: CASSLEAGGGNNEQFF. The CDR3 nucleotides read TGTGCCAGCAGCTTGGAAGCGGGGGGCGGTAACAATGAGCAGTTCTTC.